Shown below are 2 T cell receptor beta chains from a single sample sequenced in a study of cytomegalovirus exposure and HLA in healthy donors (dated by TCRdb to the late 2010s). Libraries were constructed by the immunoSEQ multiplex PCR assay. A mixture of 60 forward primers for TCR Vbeta segments and 13 reverse primers for TCR Jbeta segments was used in the multiplex PCR. TCRdb carries this immuneACCESS record with in-frame sequences only. Its versions omit some clonotypes, under half of them owing to an unresolved V gene in the studies checked, with the rest unexplained. This sample holds fewer than 130,000 clones; roughly 80% were observed only once. About 5% of the sample is taken by the ten largest. Sequenced material: PBMCs. All receptors come from a female donor in good health and CMV-seropositive.

J is TRBJ2-1 and V is TRBV30; 7 bases are shared with TRBD2. Germline loops: CDR1 GTSNPN, CDR2 SVGIG (reference sequence). The trim removed 4 bases at V and 5 bases at J, leaving 5 bases unmatched. CDR3 size: 13 residues. The CDR3 loop reads CAWKWGGNNEQFF. CDR3 bases: TGTGCCTGGAAGTGGGGGGGAAACAATGAGCAGTTCTTC.

DNA for the CDR3: TGTGCCAGCAGTGGGGGACTGACAACTAATGAAAAACTGTTTTTT. Amino acid sequence: CASSGGLTTNEKLFF. V gene TRBV28 combines with J gene TRBJ1-4, with D perhaps TRBD1 (5 bases). Trimming removed 5 bases from V and 0 bases from J, with 10 bases in between. The CDR3 is made up of 15 amino acids. Germline V CDR1 and CDR2: MDHEN, SYDVKM. Full variable domain (outside the CDR3, taken from reference TRBV28 and TRBJ1-4): DVKVTQSSRYLVKRTGEKVFLECVQDMDHENMFWYRQDPGLGLRLIYFSYDVKMKEKGDIPEGYSVSREKKERFSLILESASTNQTSMYLCASSGGLTTNEKLFFGSGTQLSVL.